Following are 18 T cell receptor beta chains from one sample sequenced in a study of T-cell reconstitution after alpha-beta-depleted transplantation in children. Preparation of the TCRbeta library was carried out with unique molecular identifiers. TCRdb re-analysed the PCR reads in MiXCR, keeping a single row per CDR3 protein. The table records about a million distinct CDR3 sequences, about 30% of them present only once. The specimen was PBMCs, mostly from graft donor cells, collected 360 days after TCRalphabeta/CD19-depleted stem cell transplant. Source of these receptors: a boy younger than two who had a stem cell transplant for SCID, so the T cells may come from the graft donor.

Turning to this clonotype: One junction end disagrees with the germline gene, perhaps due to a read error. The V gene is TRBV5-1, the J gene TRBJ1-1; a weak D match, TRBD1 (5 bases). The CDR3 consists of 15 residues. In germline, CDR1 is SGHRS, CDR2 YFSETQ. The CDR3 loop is CASSLGGPRSTKAFF. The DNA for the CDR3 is TGCGCCAGCAGCTTGGGGGGCCCTCGGAGCACTAAAGCTTTCTTT.

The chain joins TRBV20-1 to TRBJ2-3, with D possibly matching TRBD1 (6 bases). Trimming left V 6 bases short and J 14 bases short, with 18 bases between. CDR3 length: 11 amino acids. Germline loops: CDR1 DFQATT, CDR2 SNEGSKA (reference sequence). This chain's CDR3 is CSASYRAAGYF. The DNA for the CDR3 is TGCAGTGCATCATACAGGGCCGCGGGGTATTTT.

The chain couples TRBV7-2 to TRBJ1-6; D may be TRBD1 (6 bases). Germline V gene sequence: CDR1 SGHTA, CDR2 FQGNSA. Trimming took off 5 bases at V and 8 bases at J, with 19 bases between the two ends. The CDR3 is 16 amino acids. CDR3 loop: CASSPQPGTRDSPLHF. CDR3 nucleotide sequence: TGTGCCAGCAGCCCCCAGCCCGGGACACGGGATTCACCCCTCCACTTT.

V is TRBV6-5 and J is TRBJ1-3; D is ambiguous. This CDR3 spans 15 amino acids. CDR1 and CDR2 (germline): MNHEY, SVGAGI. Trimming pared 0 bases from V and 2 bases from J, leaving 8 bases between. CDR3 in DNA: TGTGCCAGCAGTTACTCTTGGGCCGCTGGAAACACCATATATTTT. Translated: CASSYSWAAGNTIYF.

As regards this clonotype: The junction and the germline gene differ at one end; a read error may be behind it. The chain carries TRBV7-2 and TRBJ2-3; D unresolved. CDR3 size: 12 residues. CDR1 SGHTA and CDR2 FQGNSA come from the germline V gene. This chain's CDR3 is CASRLDTDTQYF. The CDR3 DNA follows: TGTGCCAGCCGCTTGGACACAGATACGCAGTATTTT.

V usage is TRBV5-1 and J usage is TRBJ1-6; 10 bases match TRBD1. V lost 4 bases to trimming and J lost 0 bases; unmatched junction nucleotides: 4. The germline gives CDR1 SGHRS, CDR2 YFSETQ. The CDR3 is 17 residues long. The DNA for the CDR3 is TGCGCCAGCAGCGCCGGGACAGGGGTCTCCTATAATTCACCCCTCCACTTT. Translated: CASSAGTGVSYNSPLHF.

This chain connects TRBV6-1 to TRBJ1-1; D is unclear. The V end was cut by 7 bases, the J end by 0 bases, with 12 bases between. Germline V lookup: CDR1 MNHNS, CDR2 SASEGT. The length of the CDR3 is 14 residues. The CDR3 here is CASKLGRLNTEAFF. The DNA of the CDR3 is TGTGCCAGCAAACTAGGACGGCTGAACACTGAAGCTTTCTTT.

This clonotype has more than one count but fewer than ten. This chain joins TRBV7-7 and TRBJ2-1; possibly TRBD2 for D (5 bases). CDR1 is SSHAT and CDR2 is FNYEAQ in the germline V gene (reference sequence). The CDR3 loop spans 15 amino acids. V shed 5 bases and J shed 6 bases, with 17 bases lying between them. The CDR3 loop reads CASSAGLLSSNEQFF. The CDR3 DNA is TGTGCCAGCAGCGCGGGCCTCCTAAGCTCCAATGAGCAGTTCTTC.

The CDR3 DNA is TGTGCCAGCTCACCAGCCCAGGGATGGGCTGAAGCTTTCTTT. Residues: CASSPAQGWAEAFF. This chain links TRBV18 with TRBJ1-1; possibly TRBD1 for D (5 bases). V lost 2 bases to trimming and J lost 6 bases, with 13 bases between them. The CDR3 length is 14 residues. Germline loops: CDR1 KGHSH, CDR2 LQKENI.

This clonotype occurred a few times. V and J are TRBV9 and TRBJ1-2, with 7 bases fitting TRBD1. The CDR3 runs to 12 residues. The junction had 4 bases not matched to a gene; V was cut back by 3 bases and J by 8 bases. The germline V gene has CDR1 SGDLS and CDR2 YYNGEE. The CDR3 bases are TGTGCCAGCAGCGCGACAGGGCGAGGCTACACCTTC. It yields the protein CASSATGRGYTF.

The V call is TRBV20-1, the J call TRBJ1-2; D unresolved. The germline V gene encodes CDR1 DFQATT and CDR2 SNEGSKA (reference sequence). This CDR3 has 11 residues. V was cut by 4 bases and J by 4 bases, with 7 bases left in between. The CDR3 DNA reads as TGCAGTGCTACTGAGGGCTATGGCTACACCTTC. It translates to CSATEGYGYTF.

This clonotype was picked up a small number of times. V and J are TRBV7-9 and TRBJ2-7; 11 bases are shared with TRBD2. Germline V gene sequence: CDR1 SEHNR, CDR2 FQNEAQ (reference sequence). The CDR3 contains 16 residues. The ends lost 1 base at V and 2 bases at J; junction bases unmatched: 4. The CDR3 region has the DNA TGTGCCAGCAGCTTAGGGGGACTAGCGGTAACCTACGAGCAGTACTTC. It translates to CASSLGGLAVTYEQYF. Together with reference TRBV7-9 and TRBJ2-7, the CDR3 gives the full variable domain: DTGVSQNPRHKITKRGQNVTFRCDPISEHNRLYWYRQTLGQGPEFLTYFQNEAQLEKSRLLSDRFSAERPKGSFSTLEIQRTEQGDSAMYLCASSLGGLAVTYEQYFGPGTRLTVT.

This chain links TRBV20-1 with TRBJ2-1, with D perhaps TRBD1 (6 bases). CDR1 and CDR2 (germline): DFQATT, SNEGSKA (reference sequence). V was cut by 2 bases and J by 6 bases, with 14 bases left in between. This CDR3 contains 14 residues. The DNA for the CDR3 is TGCAGTGCTAGATACAGGGCAGGAGGCAATGAGCAGTTCTTC. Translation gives CSARYRAGGNEQFF.

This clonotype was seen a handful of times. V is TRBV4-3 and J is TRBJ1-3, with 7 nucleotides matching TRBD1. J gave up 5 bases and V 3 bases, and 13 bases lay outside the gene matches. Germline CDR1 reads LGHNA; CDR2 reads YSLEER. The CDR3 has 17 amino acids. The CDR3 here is CASSQGIRGYFRNTIYF. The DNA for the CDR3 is TGCGCCAGCAGCCAGGGCATCAGGGGGTACTTTAGAAACACCATATATTTT.

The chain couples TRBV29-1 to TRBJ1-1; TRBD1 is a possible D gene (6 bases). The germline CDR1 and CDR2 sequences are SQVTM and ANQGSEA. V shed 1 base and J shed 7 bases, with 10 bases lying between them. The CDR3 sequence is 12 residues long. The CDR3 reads CSVEVQGFEAFF. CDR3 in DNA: TGCAGCGTTGAAGTCCAGGGGTTTGAAGCTTTCTTT.

The CDR3 here is CASSYGKDTEGNTEAFF. As DNA, the CDR3 is TGTGCCAGCAGTTACGGGAAGGACACAGAAGGGAACACTGAAGCTTTCTTT. The chain links TRBV6-5 to TRBJ1-1; D may be TRBD1 (5 bases). Germline CDR1 is MNHEY and CDR2 is SVGAGI. Trimming left V 2 bases short and J 1 base short, with 17 bases between. The CDR3 sequence is 17 residues long.

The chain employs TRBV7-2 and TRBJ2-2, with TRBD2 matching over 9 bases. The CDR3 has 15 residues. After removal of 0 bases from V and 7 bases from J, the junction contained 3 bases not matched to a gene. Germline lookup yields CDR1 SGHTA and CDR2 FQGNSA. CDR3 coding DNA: TGTGCCAGCAGCTTAGCGCTAGCGGGGCACGGGGAGCTGTTTTTT. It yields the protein CASSLALAGHGELFF.

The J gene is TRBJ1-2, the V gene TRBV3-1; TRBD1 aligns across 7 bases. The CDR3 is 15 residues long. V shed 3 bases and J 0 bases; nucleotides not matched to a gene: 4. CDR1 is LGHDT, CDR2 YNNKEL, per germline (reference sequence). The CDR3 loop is CASSQGQTSNYGYTF. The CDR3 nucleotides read TGTGCCAGCAGCCAGGGACAGACCTCTAACTATGGCTACACCTTC.